The present entry profiles one TCR beta chain with its context. Its antigen is currently unknown. The CDR3 is cut off 3 residues early in the read; its end comes from the germline J gene. The CDR3 contains 11 residues. The germline V and J ends were trimmed by 4 bases and 2 bases, with 3 bases remaining between them. The V gene's germline CDR1 is SEHNR and CDR2 FQNEAQ (reference sequence). TCRdb's copy holds only in-frame clones and misses some; the assay was immunoSEQ multiplex PCR. The sample is made up of roughly 40,000 clones, none counted only once. The data derive from a study of T cell clonality in common variable immunodeficiency. Study-level findings and limits: In common variable immunodeficiency, TCR beta chains reportedly carried fewer deletions and N-nucleotide insertions.

Diagnosis required reduced IgG, IgA and/or IgM with specific antibody deficiency. Replacement immunoglobulin had been given to every CVID subject for at least one year. Material: peripheral blood mononuclear cells. This clonotype originated in a human donor with common variable immunodeficiency. The J gene is TRBJ2-7, the V gene TRBV7-9; D ambiguous. The CDR3 protein is CASSSAYEQYF. CDR3 bases read: TGTGCCAGCAGCTCAGCCTACGAG.